A single sample gave rise to the 29 T cell receptor beta chains below, sequenced in a study of OX40 agonist ivuxolimab in advanced cancers. The library was prepared using the immunoSEQ multiplex PCR assay. Not all clones reach the TCRdb copy of this immuneACCESS table, which keeps in-frame sequences only. Checked studies attribute under half of the gap to unresolved V genes and leave the rest unexplained. The sample includes around 30,000 clones, with approximately 90% observed a single time. In total, the top ten clones hold approximately 22% of the sample. The sequencing used CD4+ or CD8+ T cells sorted from blood, collected in a trial of the OX40 agonist ivuxolimab. The receptors were gathered from an adult with an advanced solid tumor such as melanoma, head and neck, liver or kidney cancer.

This rearrangement joins TRBV10-3 to TRBJ1-5, with a weak D call TRBD1 (5 bases). Trimming stripped 2 bases from V and 0 bases from J, with 8 bases between. The germline V gene encodes CDR1 ENHRY and CDR2 SYGVKD. The CDR3 covers 15 residues. The CDR3 reads CAISEDSHSNQPQHF. Written as DNA, the CDR3 is TGTGCCATCAGTGAGGACAGTCATAGCAATCAGCCCCAGCATTTT.

Written as DNA, the CDR3 is TGTGCCAGCAGCTTAGGGCACAACTCTGGAAACACCATATATTTT. The encoded protein is CASSLGHNSGNTIYF. The V gene is TRBV7-8, the J gene TRBJ1-3; unclear D gene. This CDR3 has 15 amino acids. CDR1 is SGHVS, CDR2 FQNEAQ, per germline. Trimming shortened V by 1 base and J by 0 bases, and 7 bases separated the two germline ends.

The chain recombines TRBV29-1 with TRBJ2-6, with 10 nucleotides matching TRBD2. CDR3 length equals 16 residues. V lost 5 bases and J lost 3; bases outside the gene matches: 7. Germline assignment: CDR1 SQVTM and CDR2 ANQGSEA. Written as DNA, the CDR3 is TGCAGCGTTTGGGCTAGCGGGAGTCGTGGGGCCAACGTCCTGACTTTC. Translation: CSVWASGSRGANVLTF.

V is TRBV6-5 and J is TRBJ2-7; D unclear. Germline assignment: CDR1 MNHEY and CDR2 SVGAGI. There are 15 residues in the CDR3. V lost 2 bases to trimming and J lost 4 bases, with 15 bases between them. CDR3 nucleotide sequence: TGTGCCAGCAGTTACCGGTTGCCTCCGAAGTACGAGCAGTACTTC. This gives the protein CASSYRLPPKYEQYF.

The rearrangement links TRBV4-3 to TRBJ1-4; no clear D gene. The germline gives CDR1 LGHNA, CDR2 YSLEER. The CDR3 totals 21 residues. V lost 0 bases and J lost 0, with 23 bases in between. CDR3 nucleotides: TGCGCCAGCAGCCAAGATATTCAGGTGGGAGGTTTTCATTCAACTAATGAAAAACTGTTTTTT. Amino acid sequence: CASSQDIQVGGFHSTNEKLFF.

J is TRBJ2-1 and V is TRBV5-6, with 10 positions matching TRBD2. The CDR3 extends over 16 amino acids. Trimming cost V 2 bases and J 10 bases; bases outside gene matches: 12. Germline lookup yields CDR1 SGHDT and CDR2 YYEEEE. CDR3 nucleotide sequence: TGTGCCAGCAGCTTCTTGGGGCTAGCGGGAGCGCGAGAGCAGTTCTTC. This translates into CASSFLGLAGAREQFF.

J is TRBJ1-2 and V is TRBV10-2; D gene unclear. Germline CDR1 reads WSHSY; CDR2 reads SAAADI. This CDR3 comprises 13 residues. Trimming pared 3 bases from V and 1 base from J, leaving 6 bases between. CDR3 region: CASSETYNYGYTF. CDR3 DNA sequence: TGCGCCAGCAGTGAAACCTATAACTATGGCTACACCTTC.

This chain links TRBV27 with TRBJ1-4; TRBD1 agrees at 11 bases. Germline loops: CDR1 MNHEY, CDR2 SMNVEV (reference sequence). With V trimmed by 2 bases and J by 3 bases, 5 bases remained unmatched. This CDR3 spans 17 amino acids. The CDR3 spells CASSLGQGALSNEKLFF. In DNA, the CDR3 is TGTGCCAGCAGTTTAGGACAGGGGGCGCTTTCTAATGAAAAACTGTTTTTT.

The CDR3 DNA sequence: TGTGCCAGCAGCCTAGGGATGCTAGCGGGAGGGCCCACAGATACGCAGTATTTT. It yields the protein CASSLGMLAGGPTDTQYF. The chain employs TRBV5-5 and TRBJ2-3; TRBD2 matches at 12 bases. With 4 bases clipped from V and 2 bases from J, the junction kept 11 bases outside the gene matches. This CDR3 contains 18 residues. CDR1 and CDR2 from the germline V gene are SGHKS and YYEKEE (reference sequence).

The sample holds a few counts of this clone. In DNA form, the CDR3 reads TGTGCCAGCAGCTTGGGAGAGTCCTACAATGAGCAGTTCTTC. It codes for CASSLGESYNEQFF. V is TRBV7-9 and J is TRBJ2-1, with a possible D match to TRBD2 (5 bases). V was cut by 3 bases and J by 1 base, with 7 bases left in between. There are 14 residues in the CDR3. Germline values: CDR1 SEHNR, CDR2 FQNEAQ (reference sequence).

The chain carries TRBV9 and TRBJ2-2, with D tentatively TRBD2 (5 bases). Deletions cut 3 bases from V and 6 bases from J, with 15 bases between. The CDR3 loop spans 15 amino acids. Germline-derived CDR1 and CDR2 are SGDLS and YYNGEE. CDR3 residues: CASSERSSNAGELFF. The CDR3 nucleotides are TGTGCCAGCAGCGAAAGGTCTAGCAATGCCGGGGAGCTGTTTTTT.

The chain combines TRBV9 with TRBJ2-1, with unresolved D. Trimming removed 0 bases from V and 0 bases from J, with 7 bases in between. This CDR3 region has 15 residues. In germline, CDR1 is SGDLS, CDR2 YYNGEE. CDR3 DNA sequence: TGTGCCAGCAGCGTAGCTGATAGCTCCTACAATGAGCAGTTCTTC. This codes for CASSVADSSYNEQFF. The whole variable domain, filled in from reference TRBV9 and TRBJ2-1, reads DSGVTQTPKHLITATGQRVTLRCSPRSGDLSVYWYQQSLDQGLQFLIQYYNGEERAKGNILERFSAQQFPDLHSELNLSSLELGDSALYFCASSVADSSYNEQFFGPGTRLTVL.

The chain recombines TRBV9 with TRBJ2-1; 9 bases are a match to TRBD2. From germline, CDR1 is SGDLS and CDR2 YYNGEE. V was pared by 0 bases and J by 10 bases, with 8 bases of the junction left unmatched. CDR3 length: 15 amino acids. DNA of the CDR3: TGTGCCAGCAGCGTAGAGGCTAGCGGGATAAGGGAGCAGTTCTTC. The encoded protein is CASSVEASGIREQFF.

The chain recombines TRBV7-8 with TRBJ2-5; 7 nucleotides match TRBD2. Germline CDR1 SGHVS, CDR2 FQNEAQ. The CDR3 extends over 16 amino acids. The ends lost 5 bases at V and 0 bases at J; junction bases unmatched: 9. The CDR3 DNA sequence: TGTGCCAGCAGCACGTTCGGGGAGGGCCACCAAGAGACCCAGTACTTC. Translating gives CASSTFGEGHQETQYF.

The chain carries TRBV5-5 and TRBJ2-7, with 14 bases identical to TRBD2. The germline V gene has CDR1 SGHKS and CDR2 YYEKEE (reference sequence). Germline trimming cut 4 bases from V and 2 bases from J; bases unmatched to any gene: 5. This CDR3 has 16 amino acids. This CDR3 is CASSLGLAGDAYEQYF. The CDR3, as DNA: TGTGCCAGCAGCCTGGGACTAGCGGGAGATGCCTACGAGCAGTACTTC.

This sequence joins TRBV6-1 and TRBJ2-7, with TRBD1 as a possible D gene (5 bases). CDR1 is MNHNS and CDR2 is SASEGT in the germline V gene. Trimming cost V 10 bases and J 6 bases, with 13 bases left between them. The CDR3 contains 11 residues. CDR3 sequence: CATQGVGEQYF. The CDR3 region has the DNA TGTGCCACACAAGGGGTTGGCGAGCAGTACTTC.

The V gene is TRBV15, the J gene TRBJ2-7; D might be TRBD1 or TRBD2, each matching 5 bases. The CDR3 has 13 residues. Germline loops: CDR1 LNHNV, CDR2 YYDKDF (reference sequence). The V end lost 5 bases, the J end lost 4 bases, and 12 bases lay between the germline ends. In DNA form, the CDR3 reads TGTGCCACCAGCTCCCGGGACCTATACGAGCAGTACTTC. Amino acid sequence: CATSSRDLYEQYF.

The chain joins TRBV10-3 to TRBJ1-1, with a tentative D call TRBD1 (5 bases). Germline V gives CDR1 ENHRY, CDR2 SYGVKD. The CDR3 has 16 amino acids. Trimming took 0 bases from V and 0 from J, leaving 11 bases between them. The CDR3 is CAISESNRPMNTEAFF. The CDR3 DNA reads TGTGCCATCAGTGAGTCGAACAGGCCGATGAACACTGAAGCTTTCTTT.

This clone occurred once. The rearrangement joins TRBV6-1 to TRBJ1-4; D remains ambiguous. Germline V gene data show CDR1 as MNHNS and CDR2 as SASEGT. The CDR3 length is 11 residues. V lost 6 bases to trimming and J lost 5 bases, with 4 bases between them. The CDR3 DNA reads as TGTGCCAGCAGCTTAAATGAAAAACTGTTTTTT. This sequence encodes CASSLNEKLFF.

This sequence joins TRBV11-3 and TRBJ2-7, with D hard to call. The V gene's germline CDR1 is SGHNT and CDR2 YENEEA. The CDR3 sequence is 15 residues long. With 0 bases removed from V and 1 base from J, the gap between germline ends came to 10 bases. CDR3 residues: CASSLDLDLSYEQYF. The DNA for the CDR3 is TGTGCCAGCAGCTTAGATTTGGATCTTTCCTACGAGCAGTACTTC.

The chain joins TRBV7-9 to TRBJ2-7, with D hard to call. There are 16 residues in the CDR3. Trimming took 4 bases from V and 1 from J, leaving 17 bases between them. Germline V gene lookup returns CDR1 SEHNR and CDR2 FQNEAQ (reference sequence). The CDR3 loop is CASSSPPLVASYEQYF. As DNA, the CDR3 is TGTGCCAGCAGCTCCCCCCCCTTAGTAGCTTCCTACGAGCAGTACTTC.

This chain uses TRBV5-6 with TRBJ2-6; D perhaps matches TRBD2 (5 bases). V was cut by 4 bases and J by 0 bases, with 17 bases left in between. Per the germline V gene, CDR1 is SGHDT and CDR2 is YYEEEE. This CDR3 is 18 amino acids long. CDR3: CASSLPVRVSSGANVLTF. In DNA, the CDR3 is TGTGCCAGCAGCCTCCCGGTGCGGGTCAGCTCTGGGGCCAACGTCCTGACTTTC.

The V and J genes are TRBV2 and TRBJ2-7; D ambiguous. Trimming stripped 2 bases from V and 1 base from J, with 24 bases between. Germline assignment: CDR1 SNHLY and CDR2 FYNNEI. CDR3 length equals 19 residues. The chain's CDR3 is CASSESGFLAQDWSYEQYF. CDR3 coding DNA: TGTGCCAGCAGTGAATCGGGTTTTCTGGCCCAGGATTGGTCCTACGAGCAGTACTTC. The variable domain in full, completed from reference TRBV2 and TRBJ2-7, reads EPEVTQTPSHQVTQMGQEVILRCVPISNHLYFYWYRQILGQKVEFLVSFYNNEISEKSEIFDDQFSVERPDGSNFTLKIRSTKLEDSAMYFCASSESGFLAQDWSYEQYFGPGTRLTVT.

This clone has more than one count but fewer than ten. The rearrangement uses TRBV5-6 and TRBJ1-1, with TRBD1 identical over 11 bases. V was pared by 4 bases and J by 5 bases, with 13 bases of the junction left unmatched. Per germline, CDR1 SGHDT and CDR2 YYEEEE. This CDR3 has 17 amino acids. Here the CDR3 reads CASSDSDPWDRGTEAFF. CDR3 bases: TGTGCCAGCAGCGATTCCGATCCCTGGGACAGGGGGACTGAAGCTTTCTTT.

This chain links TRBV30 with TRBJ2-7; D possibly matches TRBD1 or TRBD2 (5 bases each). Trimming left V 0 bases short and J 6 bases short, with 12 bases between. CDR1 and CDR2 (germline): GTSNPN, SVGIG (reference sequence). This CDR3 contains 13 residues. The CDR3 here is CAWSVGTASEQYF. The CDR3 DNA follows: TGTGCCTGGAGTGTTGGGACCGCGAGCGAGCAGTACTTC. The whole variable domain, filled in from reference TRBV30 and TRBJ2-7, reads SQTIHQWPATLVQPVGSPLSLECTVEGTSNPNLYWYRQAAGRGLQLLFYSVGIGQISSEVPQNLSASRPQDRQFILSSKKLLLSDSGFYLCAWSVGTASEQYFGPGTRLTVT.

This chain links TRBV6-6 with TRBJ2-5; a possible D gene is TRBD1 (6 bases). The CDR3 has 16 amino acids. CDR1 and CDR2 (germline): MNHNY, SVGAGI (reference sequence). Between the trimmed V and J ends, which lost 4 bases and 1 base, there was a span of 16 bases. For the CDR3, the DNA is TGTGCCAGCAGTTGGCGCCACAGGGCTCGCCAAGAGACCCAGTACTTC. As protein: CASSWRHRARQETQYF.

The chain uses TRBV2 and TRBJ2-7, with D unresolved. Per germline, CDR1 SNHLY and CDR2 FYNNEI. The CDR3 is 11 amino acids. Trimming removed 8 bases from V and 1 base from J, with 6 bases in between. The CDR3 sequence is CASGPSYEQYF. The DNA of the CDR3 is TGTGCCAGCGGGCCTTCCTACGAGCAGTACTTC. The variable domain in full, with the rest retrieved from reference TRBV2 and TRBJ2-7, is EPEVTQTPSHQVTQMGQEVILRCVPISNHLYFYWYRQILGQKVEFLVSFYNNEISEKSEIFDDQFSVERPDGSNFTLKIRSTKLEDSAMYFCASGPSYEQYFGPGTRLTVT.

V is TRBV11-2 and J is TRBJ2-5; TRBD1 is a possible D gene (6 bases). Germline V gene sequence: CDR1 SGHAT, CDR2 FQNNGV. This CDR3 comprises 14 residues. The ends were cut back, 6 bases at V and 4 bases at J, with 15 bases in the middle. CDR3 loop: CASRSDRLGETQYF. DNA for the CDR3: TGTGCCAGCAGGTCCGACAGGCTCGGAGAGACCCAGTACTTC.

This chain connects TRBV10-2 to TRBJ1-1; D may be TRBD1 (5 bases). The germline V gene has CDR1 WSHSY and CDR2 SAAADI. V was pared by 3 bases and J by 3 bases, with 11 bases between. This CDR3 contains 14 residues. The CDR3 nucleotides are TGCGCCAGCAGTGAAGGATCCAGGGACACTGAAGCTTTCTTT. It translates to CASSEGSRDTEAFF.